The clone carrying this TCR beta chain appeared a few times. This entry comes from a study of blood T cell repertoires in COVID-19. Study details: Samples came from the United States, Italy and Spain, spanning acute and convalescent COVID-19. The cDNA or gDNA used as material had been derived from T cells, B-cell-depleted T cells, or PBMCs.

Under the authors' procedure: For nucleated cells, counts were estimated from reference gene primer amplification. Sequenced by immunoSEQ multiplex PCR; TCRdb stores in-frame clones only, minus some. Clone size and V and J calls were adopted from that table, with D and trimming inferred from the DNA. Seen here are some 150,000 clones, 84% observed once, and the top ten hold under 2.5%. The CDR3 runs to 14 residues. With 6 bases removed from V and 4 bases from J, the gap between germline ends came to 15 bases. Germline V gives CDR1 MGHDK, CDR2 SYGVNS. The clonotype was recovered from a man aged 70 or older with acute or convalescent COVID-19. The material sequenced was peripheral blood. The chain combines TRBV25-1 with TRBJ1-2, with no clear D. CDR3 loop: CASSPGEKVYGYTF. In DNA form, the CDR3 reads TGTGCCAGCAGCCCCGGGGAAAAGGTCTATGGCTACACCTTC.